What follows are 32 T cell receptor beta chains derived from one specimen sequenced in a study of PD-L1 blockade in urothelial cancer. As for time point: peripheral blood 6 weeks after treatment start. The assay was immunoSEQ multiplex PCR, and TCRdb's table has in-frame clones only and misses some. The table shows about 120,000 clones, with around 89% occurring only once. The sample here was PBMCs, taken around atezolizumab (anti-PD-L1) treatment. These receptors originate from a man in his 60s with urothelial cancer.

This CDR3 reads CASNQGVNTEAFF. CDR3 bases: TGCGCCAGCAACCAAGGGGTCAACACTGAAGCTTTCTTT. The chain is built from TRBV5-1 and TRBJ1-1; D may be TRBD1 (5 bases). Trimming pared 6 bases from V and 2 bases from J, leaving 11 bases between. The CDR3 has 13 residues. The germline V gene has CDR1 SGHRS and CDR2 YFSETQ.

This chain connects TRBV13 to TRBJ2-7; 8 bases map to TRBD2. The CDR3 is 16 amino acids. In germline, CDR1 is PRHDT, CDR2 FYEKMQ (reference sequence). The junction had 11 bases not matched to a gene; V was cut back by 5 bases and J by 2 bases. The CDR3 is CASSPTRTSGTYEQYF. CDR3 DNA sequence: TGTGCCAGCAGCCCAACTAGAACTAGCGGTACCTACGAGCAGTACTTC.

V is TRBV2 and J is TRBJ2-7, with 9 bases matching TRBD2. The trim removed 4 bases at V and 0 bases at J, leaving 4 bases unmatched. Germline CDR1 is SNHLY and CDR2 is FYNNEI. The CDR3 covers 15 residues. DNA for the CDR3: TGTGCCAGCAGTGTAGCGGGAGCCCTCTCCTACGAGCAGTACTTC. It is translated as CASSVAGALSYEQYF.

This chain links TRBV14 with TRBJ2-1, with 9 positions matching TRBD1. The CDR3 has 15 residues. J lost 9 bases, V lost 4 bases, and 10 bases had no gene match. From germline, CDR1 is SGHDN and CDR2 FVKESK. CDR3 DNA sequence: TGTGCCAGCAGCCCGATCGGGACAGGGTCACCTGAGCAGTTCTTC. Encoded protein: CASSPIGTGSPEQFF.

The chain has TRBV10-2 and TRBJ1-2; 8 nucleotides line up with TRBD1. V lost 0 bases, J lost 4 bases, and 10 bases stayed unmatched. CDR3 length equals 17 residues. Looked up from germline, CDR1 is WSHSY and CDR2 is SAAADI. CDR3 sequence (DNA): TGCGCCAGCAGTGAGTCCCCCGGGACAGGCCTTTCCTATGGCTACACCTTC. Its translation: CASSESPGTGLSYGYTF.

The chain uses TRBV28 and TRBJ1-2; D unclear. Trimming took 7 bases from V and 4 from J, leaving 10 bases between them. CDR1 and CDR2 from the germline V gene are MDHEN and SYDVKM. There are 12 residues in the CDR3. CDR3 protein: CASNLLGYGYTF. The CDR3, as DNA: TGTGCCAGCAATCTACTCGGCTATGGCTACACCTTC.

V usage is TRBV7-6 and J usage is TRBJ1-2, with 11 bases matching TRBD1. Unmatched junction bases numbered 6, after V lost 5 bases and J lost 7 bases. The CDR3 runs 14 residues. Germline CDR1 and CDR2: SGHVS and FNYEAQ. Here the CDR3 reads CASSSGQGASGYTF. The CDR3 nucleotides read TGTGCCAGCAGCAGTGGACAGGGGGCCTCTGGCTACACCTTC.

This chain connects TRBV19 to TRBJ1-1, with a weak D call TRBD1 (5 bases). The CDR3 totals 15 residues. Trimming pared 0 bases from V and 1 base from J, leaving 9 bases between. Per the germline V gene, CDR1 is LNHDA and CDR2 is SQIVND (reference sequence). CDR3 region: CASSIDGRENTEAFF. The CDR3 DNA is TGTGCCAGTAGTATAGATGGCAGGGAGAACACTGAAGCTTTCTTT.

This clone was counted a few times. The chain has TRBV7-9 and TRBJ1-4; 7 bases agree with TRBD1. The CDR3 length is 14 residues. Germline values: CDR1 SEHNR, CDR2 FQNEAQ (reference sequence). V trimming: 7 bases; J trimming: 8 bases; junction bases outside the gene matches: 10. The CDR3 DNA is TGTGCCAGCAACGACGATGGGACAGTCGAAAAACTGTTTTTT. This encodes CASNDDGTVEKLFF.

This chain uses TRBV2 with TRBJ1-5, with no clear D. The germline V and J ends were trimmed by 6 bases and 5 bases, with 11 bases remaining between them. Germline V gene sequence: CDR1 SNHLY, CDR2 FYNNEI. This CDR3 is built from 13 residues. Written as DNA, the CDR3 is TGTGCCAGCAGGAGATTGGCGGATCAGCCCCAGCATTTT. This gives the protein CASRRLADQPQHF. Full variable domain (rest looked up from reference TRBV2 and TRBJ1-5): EPEVTQTPSHQVTQMGQEVILRCVPISNHLYFYWYRQILGQKVEFLVSFYNNEISEKSEIFDDQFSVERPDGSNFTLKIRSTKLEDSAMYFCASRRLADQPQHFGDGTRLSIL.

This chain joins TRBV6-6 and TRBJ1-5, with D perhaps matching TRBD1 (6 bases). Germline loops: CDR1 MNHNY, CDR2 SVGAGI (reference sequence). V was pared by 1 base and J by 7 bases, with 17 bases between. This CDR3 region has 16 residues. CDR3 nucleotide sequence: TGTGCCAGCAGTTACTATATCGGGACATGGGACCAGCCCCAGCATTTT. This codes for CASSYYIGTWDQPQHF.

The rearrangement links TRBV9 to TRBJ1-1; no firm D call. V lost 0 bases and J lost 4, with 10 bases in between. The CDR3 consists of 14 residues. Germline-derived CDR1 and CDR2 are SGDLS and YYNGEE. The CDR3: CASSVADWSTEAFF. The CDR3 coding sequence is TGTGCCAGCAGCGTAGCTGATTGGAGCACTGAAGCTTTCTTT.

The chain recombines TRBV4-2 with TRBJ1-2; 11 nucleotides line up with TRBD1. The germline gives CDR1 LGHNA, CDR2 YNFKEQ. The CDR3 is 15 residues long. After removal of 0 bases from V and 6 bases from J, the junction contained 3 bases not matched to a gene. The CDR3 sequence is CASSQDGQGAHGYTF. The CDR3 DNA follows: TGTGCCAGCAGCCAAGACGGACAGGGGGCTCATGGCTACACCTTC.

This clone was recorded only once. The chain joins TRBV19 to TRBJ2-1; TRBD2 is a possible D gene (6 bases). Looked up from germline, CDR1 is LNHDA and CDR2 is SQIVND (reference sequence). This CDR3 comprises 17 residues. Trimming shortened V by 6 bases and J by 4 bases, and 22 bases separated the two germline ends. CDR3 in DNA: TGTGCCAGTAGCCCCCCCTACCCCGTTCTAGCGTACAATGAGCAGTTCTTC. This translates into CASSPPYPVLAYNEQFF.

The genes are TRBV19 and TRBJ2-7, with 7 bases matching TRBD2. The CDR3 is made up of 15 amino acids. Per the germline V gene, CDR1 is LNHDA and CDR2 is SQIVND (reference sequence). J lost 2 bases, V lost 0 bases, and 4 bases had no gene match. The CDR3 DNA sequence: TGTGCCAGTAGTATAGAGGGGGGGATAGCCTACGAGCAGTACTTC. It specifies CASSIEGGIAYEQYF.

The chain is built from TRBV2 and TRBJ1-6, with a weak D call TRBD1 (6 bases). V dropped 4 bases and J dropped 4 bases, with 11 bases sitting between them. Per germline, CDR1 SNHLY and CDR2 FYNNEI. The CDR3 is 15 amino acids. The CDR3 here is CASSVGTPYNSPLHF. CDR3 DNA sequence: TGTGCCAGCAGTGTTGGGACACCGTATAATTCACCCCTCCACTTT.

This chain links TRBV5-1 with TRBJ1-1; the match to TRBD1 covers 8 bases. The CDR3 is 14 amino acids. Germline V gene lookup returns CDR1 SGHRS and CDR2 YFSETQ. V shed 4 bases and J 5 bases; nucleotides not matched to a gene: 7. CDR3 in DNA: TGCGCCAGCAGCGCAGGACAGGGAGGGACTGAAGCTTTCTTT. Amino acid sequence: CASSAGQGGTEAFF.

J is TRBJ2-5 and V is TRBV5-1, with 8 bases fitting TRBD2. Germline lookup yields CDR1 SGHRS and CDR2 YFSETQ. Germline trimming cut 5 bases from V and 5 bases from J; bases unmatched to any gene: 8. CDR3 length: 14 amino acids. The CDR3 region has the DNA TGCGCCAGCAGTACTAGCGGTGGCCGGGAGACCCAGTACTTC. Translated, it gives CASSTSGGRETQYF.

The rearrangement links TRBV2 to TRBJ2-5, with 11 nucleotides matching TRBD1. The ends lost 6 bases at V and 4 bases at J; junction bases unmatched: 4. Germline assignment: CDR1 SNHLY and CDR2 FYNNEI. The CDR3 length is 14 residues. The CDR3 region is CASSLGQGVETQYF. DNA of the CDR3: TGTGCCAGCAGCCTGGGACAGGGGGTAGAGACCCAGTACTTC.

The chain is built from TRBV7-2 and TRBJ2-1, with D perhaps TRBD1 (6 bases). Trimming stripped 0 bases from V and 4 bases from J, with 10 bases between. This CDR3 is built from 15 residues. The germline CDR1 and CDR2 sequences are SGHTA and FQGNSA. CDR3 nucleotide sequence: TGTGCCAGCAGCTTAGCGGGGGCCGTGTACAATGAGCAGTTCTTC. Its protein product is CASSLAGAVYNEQFF.

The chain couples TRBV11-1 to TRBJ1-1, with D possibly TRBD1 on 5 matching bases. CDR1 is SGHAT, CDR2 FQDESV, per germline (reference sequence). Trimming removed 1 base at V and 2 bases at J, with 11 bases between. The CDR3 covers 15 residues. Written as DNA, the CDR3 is TGTGCCAGCAGCTTAGTTATTAGGGGCAACACTGAAGCTTTCTTT. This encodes CASSLVIRGNTEAFF. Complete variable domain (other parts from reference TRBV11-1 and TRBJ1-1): EAEVAQSPRYKITEKSQAVAFWCDPISGHATLYWYRQILGQGPELLVQFQDESVVDDSQLPKDRFSAERLKGVDSTLKIQPAELGDSAMYLCASSLVIRGNTEAFFGQGTRLTVV.

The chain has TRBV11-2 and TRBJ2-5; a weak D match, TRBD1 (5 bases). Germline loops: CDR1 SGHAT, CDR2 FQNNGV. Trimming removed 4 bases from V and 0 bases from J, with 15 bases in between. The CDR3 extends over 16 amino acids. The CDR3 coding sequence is TGTGCCAGCAGCTCGACGACGGACAAGTACCAAGAGACCCAGTACTTC. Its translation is CASSSTTDKYQETQYF.

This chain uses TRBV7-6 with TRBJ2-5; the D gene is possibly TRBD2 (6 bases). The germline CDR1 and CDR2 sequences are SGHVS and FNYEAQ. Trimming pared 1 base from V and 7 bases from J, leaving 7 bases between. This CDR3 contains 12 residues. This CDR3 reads CASSLEGGTQYF. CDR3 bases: TGTGCCAGCAGCTTAGAGGGAGGGACCCAGTACTTC.

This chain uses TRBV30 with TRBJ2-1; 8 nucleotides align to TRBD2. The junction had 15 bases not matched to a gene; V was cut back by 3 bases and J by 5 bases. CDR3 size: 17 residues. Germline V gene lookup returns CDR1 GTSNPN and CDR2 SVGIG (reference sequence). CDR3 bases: TGTGCCTGGAGGATATCTAGCGGGCTTTCAGAGCACAATGAGCAGTTCTTC. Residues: CAWRISSGLSEHNEQFF.

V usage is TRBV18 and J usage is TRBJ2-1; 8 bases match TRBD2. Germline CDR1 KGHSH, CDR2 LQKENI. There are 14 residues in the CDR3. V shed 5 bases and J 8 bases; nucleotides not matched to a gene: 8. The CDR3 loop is CASSGTRHGDEQFF. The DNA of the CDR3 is TGTGCCAGCTCAGGGACTAGACACGGGGATGAGCAGTTCTTC.

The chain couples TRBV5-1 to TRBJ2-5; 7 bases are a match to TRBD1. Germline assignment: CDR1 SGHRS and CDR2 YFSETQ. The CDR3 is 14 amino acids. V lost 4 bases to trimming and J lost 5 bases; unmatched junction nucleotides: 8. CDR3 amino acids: CASSIQGGGETQYF. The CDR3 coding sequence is TGCGCCAGCAGCATTCAAGGGGGCGGGGAGACCCAGTACTTC.

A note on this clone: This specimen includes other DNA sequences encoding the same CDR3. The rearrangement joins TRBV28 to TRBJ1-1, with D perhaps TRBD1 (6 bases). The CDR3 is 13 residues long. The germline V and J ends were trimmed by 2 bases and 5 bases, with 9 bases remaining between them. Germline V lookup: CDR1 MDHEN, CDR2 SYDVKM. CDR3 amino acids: CASSLGGGTEAFF. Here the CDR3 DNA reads TGTGCCAGCAGTTTAGGGGGCGGAACTGAAGCTTTCTTT.

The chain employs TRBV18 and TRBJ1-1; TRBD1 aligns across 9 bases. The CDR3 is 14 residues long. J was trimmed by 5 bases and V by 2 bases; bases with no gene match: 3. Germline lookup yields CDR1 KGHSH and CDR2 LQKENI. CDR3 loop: CASSPGTGRTEAFF. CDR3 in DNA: TGTGCCAGCTCACCAGGGACAGGGCGGACTGAAGCTTTCTTT.

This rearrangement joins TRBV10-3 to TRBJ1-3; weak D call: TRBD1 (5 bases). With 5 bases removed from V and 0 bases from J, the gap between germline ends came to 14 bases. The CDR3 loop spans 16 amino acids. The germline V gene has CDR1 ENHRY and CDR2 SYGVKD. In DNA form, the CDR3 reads TGTGCCATCAGTTCCACGCCGGGGGTCTCTGGAAACACCATATATTTT. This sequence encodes CAISSTPGVSGNTIYF.

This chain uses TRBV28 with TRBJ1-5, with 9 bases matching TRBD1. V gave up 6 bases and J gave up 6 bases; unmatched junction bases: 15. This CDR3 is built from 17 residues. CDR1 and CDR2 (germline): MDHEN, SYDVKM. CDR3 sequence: CASSSGQGVPISQPQHF. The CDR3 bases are TGTGCCAGCAGCTCGGGACAGGGAGTCCCCATTAGTCAGCCCCAGCATTTT.

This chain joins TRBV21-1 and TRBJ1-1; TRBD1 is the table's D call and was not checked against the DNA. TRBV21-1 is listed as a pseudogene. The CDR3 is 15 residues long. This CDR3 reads CAISAKDRGDTEAFF. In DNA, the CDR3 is TGTGCCATCTCAGCAAAGGACAGGGGGGACACTGAAGCTTTCTTT.

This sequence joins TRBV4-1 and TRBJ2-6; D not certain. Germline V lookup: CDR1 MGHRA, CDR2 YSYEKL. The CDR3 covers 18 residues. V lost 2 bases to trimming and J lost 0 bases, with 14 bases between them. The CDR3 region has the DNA TGCGCCAGCAGCCAATGGGCAGGCACCCTCTCTGGGGCCAACGTCCTGACTTTC. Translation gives CASSQWAGTLSGANVLTF.